These T cell receptor beta chains were read from a single sample in a study of blood T cell repertoires in COVID-19. Method: immunoSEQ multiplex PCR; TCRdb's copy keeps in-frame clones and lacks some. The sample carries hundreds of thousands of clones, about 90% recorded once. The source material was peripheral blood. Source of these receptors: a woman between 40 and 55 years old who had recovered from COVID-19. CDR3s include the opening cysteine and the closing phenylalanine or tryptophan. The D gene is left open where the match is weak. Expanded clones get a size class; other rows say once, few or many, or leave the size out.

D gene	clone size	V gene	J gene	CDR3 DNA	CDR3 protein
TRBD2	-	TRBV4-3	TRBJ2-5	TGCGCCAGCAGCCGGATAGCGGGGGGGCAAGAGACCCAGTACTTC	CASSRIAGGQETQYF
TRBD2	few	TRBV9	TRBJ2-1	TGTGCCAGCAGCGTAGCTGGGGGAGGGGAGCAGTTCTTC	CASSVAGGGEQFF
-	-	TRBV10-3	TRBJ2-5	TGTGCCATCAGTCTAGTGGGAGAGACCCAGTACTTC	CAISLVGETQYF
TRBD1	-	TRBV6-5	TRBJ2-7	TGTGCCAGCAGGGCCGGGACAGGGTTTGGAGAGCAGTACTTC	CASRAGTGFGEQYF
TRBD2	-	TRBV2	TRBJ2-1	TGTGCCAGCAGGTCCCAAGGGACTAGCGGGGGGGGGCAGTTCTTC	CASRSQGTSGGGQFF
-	-	TRBV18	TRBJ1-1	TGTGCCAGCTCACCCGGACGGGGGGCCGGGACTGAAGCTTTCTTT	CASSPGRGAGTEAFF
-	once	TRBV9	TRBJ1-5	TGTGCCAGCAGCCCCGGGGGTAGCAATCAGCCCCAGCATTTT	CASSPGGSNQPQHF
TRBD1	-	TRBV4-3	TRBJ1-3	TGCGCCAGCAGCCCCCGGGACAGGCCTAACTCTGGAAACACCATATATTTT	CASSPRDRPNSGNTIYF
TRBD1	-	TRBV19	TRBJ1-5	TGTGCCAGCACCCTCCGGGACAGAAGCAATCAGCCCCAGCATTTT	CASTLRDRSNQPQHF
-	-	TRBV11-2	TRBJ1-1	TGTGCCAGCAGCTGGGAGCTGGCTGGAAACACTGAAGCTTTCTTT	CASSWELAGNTEAFF
TRBD2	-	TRBV5-6	TRBJ2-2	TGTGCCAGCAGCACAATAGCGGGGGGAAACACCGGGGAGCTGTTTTTT	CASSTIAGGNTGELFF
-	once	TRBV4-1	TRBJ2-5	TGCGCCAGCAGCCAACGGGGGTCTGCCCAAGAGACCCAGTACTTC	CASSQRGSAQETQYF
-	-	TRBV2	TRBJ2-7	TGTGCCAGCAGTGAGGACAGTTCCTACGAGCAGTACTTC	CASSEDSSYEQYF
-	-	TRBV5-8	TRBJ2-5	TGTGCCAGCAGCTTGGGACTATCTAACGGGGGGCCCCAAGAGACCCAGTACTTC	CASSLGLSNGGPQETQYF
-	-	TRBV29-1	TRBJ1-4	TGCAGCGTTGCGACTGTGAGTCGAGTGAGTGAAAAACTGTTTTTT	CSVATVSRVSEKLFF
-	-	TRBV29-1	TRBJ1-1	TGCAGCGCTGGGCGGTCCAGGGAAGGGGCTGAAGCTTTCTTT	CSAGRSREGAEAFF
-	few	TRBV5-1	TRBJ1-1	TGCGCCAGCAGCTCCGGGGTCTGGGGTTCGAATTCGAACACTGAAGCTTTCTTT	CASSSGVWGSNSNTEAFF
-	-	TRBV4-3	TRBJ2-2	TGCGCCAGCAGCCAACGAGAGGGCAGAGAACCAAACACCGGGGAGCTGTTTTTT	CASSQREGREPNTGELFF
-	-	TRBV11-3	TRBJ2-1	TGTGCCAGCTCAGAACAGGGTTCCTACAATGAGCAGTTCTTC	CASSEQGSYNEQFF
-	-	TRBV3-1/TRBV3-2	TRBJ2-3	TGTGCCAGCAGCTCACGGGACATCAGCACAGATACGCAGTATTTT	CASSSRDISTDTQYF
TRBD1	-	TRBV29-1	TRBJ2-7	TGCAGCGTTCTGGACAGGGTTGACTACGAGCAGTACTTC	CSVLDRVDYEQYF
-	-	TRBV29-1	TRBJ1-2	TGCAGCGTTGGGGCCGGGGGGCTTGTCTATGGCTACACCTTC	CSVGAGGLVYGYTF
TRBD1	-	TRBV5-1	TRBJ1-3	TGCGCCAGCAGCTTGGATCGGGTCGTCAGACAGGGGGCTGGAAACACCATATATTTT	CASSLDRVVRQGAGNTIYF
-	-	TRBV7-9	TRBJ2-7	TGTGCCAGCACCTCTTCTTTGGGCGATAGAGAGCAGTACTTC	CASTSSLGDREQYF
TRBD1	-	TRBV5-1	TRBJ1-2	TGCGCCAGCAGCTTGGAAACAGGGGCAAACTATGGCTACACCTTC	CASSLETGANYGYTF
TRBD2	-	TRBV5-1	TRBJ2-5	TGCGCCAGCAGCTGGGGACTAGCGGGGAACCAAGAGACCCAGTACTTC	CASSWGLAGNQETQYF
TRBD1	-	TRBV18	TRBJ1-5	TGTGCCAGCTCAAGGGGACAGGGAGTCGGCAATCAGCCCCAGCATTTT	CASSRGQGVGNQPQHF
TRBD2	-	TRBV6-5	TRBJ2-3	TGTGCCAGCAGTTACACTAGCGGGGGTTCCACAGATACGCAGTATTTT	CASSYTSGGSTDTQYF
-	-	TRBV9	TRBJ1-3	TGTGCCAGCAGCGTAGTAGGGGGCTCTGGAAACACCATATATTTT	CASSVVGGSGNTIYF
-	-	TRBV11-2	TRBJ1-1	TGTGCCAGCAGCCCGGTGAGGACTGAAGCTTTCTTT	CASSPVRTEAFF
-	-	TRBV15	TRBJ1-3	TGTGCCACCAGCAGAGATAGTGGGGGGTACACCATATATTTT	CATSRDSGGYTIYF
-	-	TRBV20-1	TRBJ1-4	TGCAGTGCTAGACCAACAGAAAAACTGTTTTTT	CSARPTEKLFF
TRBD1	-	TRBV7-8	TRBJ2-7	TGTGCCAGCACTCCTTCAAGGGACAGGACCTACGAGCAGTACTTC	CASTPSRDRTYEQYF
TRBD2	-	TRBV11-2	TRBJ2-1	TGTGCCAGCAGCTTACCCCCCGCTAGCGGGATATACAATGAGCAGTTCTTC	CASSLPPASGIYNEQFF